This TCR beta chain was observed in a study of blood T cell repertoires in COVID-19. Study-wide background: COVID-19 samples from acute and convalescent phases originated in the United States, Italy and Spain. The cDNA or gDNA used as material had been derived from T cells, B-cell-depleted T cells, or PBMCs.

Methods used by the authors: Quantification of nucleated cells was approximated via reference gene primer amplification. The table came from immunoSEQ multiplex PCR; TCRdb's copy has only in-frame clones and leaves some out. For V, J and clone size, that table is used; D and trimming come from the DNA. The table includes approximately 180,000 clones, around nine tenths detected once. Germline CDR1 reads GTSNPN; CDR2 reads SVGIG (reference sequence). The V end was cut by 5 bases, the J end by 1 base, with 9 bases between. This CDR3 has 12 residues. Enrolment of Seattle patients took place during active infection, and they were followed longitudinally.

The chain employs TRBV30 and TRBJ2-7; possible D gene TRBD1, 5 bases. The sequenced sample consisted of peripheral blood. This clonotype originated in a woman in her seventies with COVID-19, enrolled during active disease. The CDR3 DNA sequence: TGTGCCTGGCAGGGTTTTTCCTACGAGCAGTACTTC. The encoded protein is CAWQGFSYEQYF.